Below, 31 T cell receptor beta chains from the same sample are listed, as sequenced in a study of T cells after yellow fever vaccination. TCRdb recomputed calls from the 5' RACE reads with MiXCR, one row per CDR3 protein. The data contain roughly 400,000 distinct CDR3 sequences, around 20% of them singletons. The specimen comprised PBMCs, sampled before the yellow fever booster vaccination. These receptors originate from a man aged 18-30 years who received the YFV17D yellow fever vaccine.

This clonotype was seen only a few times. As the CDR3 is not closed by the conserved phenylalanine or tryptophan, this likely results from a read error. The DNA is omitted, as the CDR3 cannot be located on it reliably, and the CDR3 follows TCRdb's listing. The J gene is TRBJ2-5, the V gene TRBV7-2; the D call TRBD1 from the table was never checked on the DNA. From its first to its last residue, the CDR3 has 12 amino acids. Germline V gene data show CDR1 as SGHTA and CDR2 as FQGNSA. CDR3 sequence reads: CASSTLSGAPEI.

Here the CDR3 reads CASSYWGTSLYNEQFF. The CDR3 coding sequence is TGTGCCAGCAGTTACTGGGGTACGTCTCTTTACAATGAGCAGTTCTTC. The V and J genes are TRBV6-2 or TRBV6-3 and TRBJ2-1; no definite D call. CDR1 MNHEY and CDR2 SVGEGT come from the germline V gene. The CDR3 runs 16 residues. The ends were cut back, 1 base at V and 4 bases at J, with 14 bases in the middle.

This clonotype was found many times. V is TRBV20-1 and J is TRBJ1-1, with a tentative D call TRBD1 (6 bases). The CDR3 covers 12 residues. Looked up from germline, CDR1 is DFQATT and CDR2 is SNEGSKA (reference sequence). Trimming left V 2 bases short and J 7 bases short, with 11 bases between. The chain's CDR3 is CSARTQGSEAFF. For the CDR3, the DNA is TGCAGTGCTAGAACTCAGGGGAGTGAAGCTTTCTTT.

CDR3 DNA: TGCGCCAGCAGCAACCGGGACAGGGGCGAAGCTTTCTTT. Translated: CASSNRDRGEAFF. J is TRBJ1-1 and V is TRBV5-1, with 10 bases lining up with TRBD1. The V gene's germline CDR1 is SGHRS and CDR2 YFSETQ. This CDR3 has 13 residues. V lost 4 bases and J lost 8; bases outside the gene matches: 5.

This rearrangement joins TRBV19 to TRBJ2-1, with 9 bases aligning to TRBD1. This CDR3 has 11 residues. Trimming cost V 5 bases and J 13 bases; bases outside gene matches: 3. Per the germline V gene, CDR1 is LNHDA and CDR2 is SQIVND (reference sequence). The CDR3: CASSRGQGQFF. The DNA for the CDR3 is TGTGCCAGTAGTCGGGGACAGGGACAGTTCTTC.

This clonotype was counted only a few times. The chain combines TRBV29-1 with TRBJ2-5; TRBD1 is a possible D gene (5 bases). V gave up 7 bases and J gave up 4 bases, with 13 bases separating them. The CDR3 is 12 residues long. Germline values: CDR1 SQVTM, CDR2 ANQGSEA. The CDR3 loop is CSAPGSAETQYF. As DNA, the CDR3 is TGCAGCGCCCCAGGGTCGGCAGAGACCCAGTACTTC.

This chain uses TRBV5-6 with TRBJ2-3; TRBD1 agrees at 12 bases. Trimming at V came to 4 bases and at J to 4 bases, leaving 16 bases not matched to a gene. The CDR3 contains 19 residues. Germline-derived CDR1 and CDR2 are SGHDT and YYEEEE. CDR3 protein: CASSPNGFRDRGPSDTQYF. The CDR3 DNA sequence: TGTGCCAGCAGCCCAAACGGATTCCGGGACAGGGGGCCCTCAGATACGCAGTATTTT.

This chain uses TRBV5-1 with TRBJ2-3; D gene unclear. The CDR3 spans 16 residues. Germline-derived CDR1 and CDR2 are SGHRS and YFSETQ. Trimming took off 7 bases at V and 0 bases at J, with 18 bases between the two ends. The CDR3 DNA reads TGCGCCAGCGGATTATCGACTGGAACTAGCACAGATACGCAGTATTTT. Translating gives CASGLSTGTSTDTQYF.

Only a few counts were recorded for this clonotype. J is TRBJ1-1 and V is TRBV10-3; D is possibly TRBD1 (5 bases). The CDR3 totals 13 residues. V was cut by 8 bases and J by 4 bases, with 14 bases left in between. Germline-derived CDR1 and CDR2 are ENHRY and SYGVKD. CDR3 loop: CAIHAGVATEAFF. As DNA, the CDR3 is TGTGCCATCCATGCGGGGGTGGCCACTGAAGCTTTCTTT.

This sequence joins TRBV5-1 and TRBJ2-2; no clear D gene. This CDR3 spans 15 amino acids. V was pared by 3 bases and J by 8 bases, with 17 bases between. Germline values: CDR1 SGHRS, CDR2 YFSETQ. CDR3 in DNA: TGCGCCAGCAGCTGGAGACCGGAAATAGGAGGGGAGCTGTTTTTT. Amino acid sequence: CASSWRPEIGGELFF.

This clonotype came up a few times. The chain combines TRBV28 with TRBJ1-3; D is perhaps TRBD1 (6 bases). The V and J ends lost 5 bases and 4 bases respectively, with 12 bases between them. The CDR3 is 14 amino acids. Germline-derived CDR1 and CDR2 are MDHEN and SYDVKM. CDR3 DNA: TGTGCCAGCAGTCCCACAGGGTACGGAAACACCATATATTTT. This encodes CASSPTGYGNTIYF. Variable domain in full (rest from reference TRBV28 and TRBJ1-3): DVKVTQSSRYLVKRTGEKVFLECVQDMDHENMFWYRQDPGLGLRLIYFSYDVKMKEKGDIPEGYSVSREKKERFSLILESASTNQTSMYLCASSPTGYGNTIYFGEGSWLTVV.

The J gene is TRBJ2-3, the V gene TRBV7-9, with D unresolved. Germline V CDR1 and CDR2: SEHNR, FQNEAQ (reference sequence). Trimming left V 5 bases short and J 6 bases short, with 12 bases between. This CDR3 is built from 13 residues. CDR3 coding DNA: TGTGCCAGCAGCCCCAGCGCCGGGGATACGCAGTATTTT. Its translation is CASSPSAGDTQYF.

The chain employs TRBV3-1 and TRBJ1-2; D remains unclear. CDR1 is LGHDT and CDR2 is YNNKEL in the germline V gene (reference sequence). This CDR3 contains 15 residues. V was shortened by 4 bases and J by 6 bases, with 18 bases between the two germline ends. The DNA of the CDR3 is TGTGCCAGCAGCCTATTTGCAAGTGTAAACAATGGCTACACCTTC. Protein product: CASSLFASVNNGYTF.

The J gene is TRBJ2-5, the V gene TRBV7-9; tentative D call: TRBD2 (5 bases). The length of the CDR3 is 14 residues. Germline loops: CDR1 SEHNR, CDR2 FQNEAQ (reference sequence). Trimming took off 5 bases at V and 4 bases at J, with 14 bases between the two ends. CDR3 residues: CASSQAGSGETQYF. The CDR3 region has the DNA TGTGCCAGCAGCCAGGCGGGCAGCGGAGAGACCCAGTACTTC.

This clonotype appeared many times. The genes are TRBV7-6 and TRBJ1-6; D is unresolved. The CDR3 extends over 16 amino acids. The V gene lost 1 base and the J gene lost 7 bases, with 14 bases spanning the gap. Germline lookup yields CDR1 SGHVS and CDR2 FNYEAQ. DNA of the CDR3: TGTGCCAGCAGCTTAGGAAACCGGGCCCTAAATTCACCCCTCCACTTT. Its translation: CASSLGNRALNSPLHF.

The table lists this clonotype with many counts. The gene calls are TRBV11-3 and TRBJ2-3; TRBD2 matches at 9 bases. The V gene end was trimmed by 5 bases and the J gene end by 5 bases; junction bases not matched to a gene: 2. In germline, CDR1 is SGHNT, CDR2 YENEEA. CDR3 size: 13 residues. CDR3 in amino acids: CASSAGGGDTQYF. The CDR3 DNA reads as TGTGCCAGCAGCGCGGGGGGGGGAGATACGCAGTATTTT.

CDR3 bases: TGTGCCAGCAGCGTTGTGCCCCAACAAGAGACCCAGTACTTC. Its translation: CASSVVPQQETQYF. The chain combines TRBV9 with TRBJ2-5; unclear D gene. CDR1 and CDR2 from the germline V gene are SGDLS and YYNGEE. Between the trimmed V and J ends, which lost 2 bases and 2 bases, there was a span of 10 bases. The CDR3 covers 14 residues.

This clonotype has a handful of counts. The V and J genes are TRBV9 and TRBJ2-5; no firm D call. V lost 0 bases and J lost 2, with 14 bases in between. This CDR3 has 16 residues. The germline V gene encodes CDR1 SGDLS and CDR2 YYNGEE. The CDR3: CASSVGIGVFQETQYF. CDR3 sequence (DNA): TGTGCCAGCAGCGTAGGGATTGGAGTCTTTCAAGAGACCCAGTACTTC.

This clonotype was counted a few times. This chain's CDR3 is CASSASSRKTQYF. The CDR3 nucleotides read TGTGCCAGCAGCGCCTCAAGTCGGAAGACCCAGTACTTC. The chain joins TRBV5-5 to TRBJ2-5; unclear D gene. The length of the CDR3 is 13 residues. The V end lost 4 bases, the J end lost 6 bases, and 13 bases lay between the germline ends. The germline CDR1 and CDR2 sequences are SGHKS and YYEKEE (reference sequence).

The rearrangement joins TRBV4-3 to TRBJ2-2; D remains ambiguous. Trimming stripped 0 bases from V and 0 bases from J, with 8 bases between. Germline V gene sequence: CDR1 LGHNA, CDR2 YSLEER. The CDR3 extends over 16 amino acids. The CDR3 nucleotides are TGCGCCAGCAGCCAAGATTCCAGAGCGAACACCGGGGAGCTGTTTTTT. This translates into CASSQDSRANTGELFF.

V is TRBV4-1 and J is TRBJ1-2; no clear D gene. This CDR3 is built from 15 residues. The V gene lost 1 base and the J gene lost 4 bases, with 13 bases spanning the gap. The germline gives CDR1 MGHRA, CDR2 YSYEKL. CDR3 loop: CASSQVGQSPYGYTF. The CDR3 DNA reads TGCGCCAGCAGCCAAGTAGGCCAGAGCCCCTATGGCTACACCTTC.

The CDR3 region is CASSYSSGPVYSPLHF. The CDR3 region has the DNA TGTGCCAGCAGTTACTCATCGGGCCCGGTTTATTCACCCCTCCACTTT. This chain joins TRBV6-2 or TRBV6-3 and TRBJ1-6; no definite D call. Germline V gene lookup returns CDR1 MNHEY and CDR2 SVGEGT. This CDR3 region has 16 residues. V was trimmed by 0 bases and J by 8 bases, leaving 14 bases between them.

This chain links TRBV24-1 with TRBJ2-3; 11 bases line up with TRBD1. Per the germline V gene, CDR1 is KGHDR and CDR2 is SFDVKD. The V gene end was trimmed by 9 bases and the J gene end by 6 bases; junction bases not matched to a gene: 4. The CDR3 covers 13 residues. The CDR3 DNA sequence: TGTGCCACCGGAGGACAGGGGGCGGATACGCAGTATTTT. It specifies CATGGQGADTQYF.

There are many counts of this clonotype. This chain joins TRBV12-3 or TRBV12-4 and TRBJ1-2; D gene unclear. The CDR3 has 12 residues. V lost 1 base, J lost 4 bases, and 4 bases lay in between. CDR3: CASSLDAYGYTF. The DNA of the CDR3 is TGTGCCAGCAGTTTAGATGCCTATGGCTACACCTTC.

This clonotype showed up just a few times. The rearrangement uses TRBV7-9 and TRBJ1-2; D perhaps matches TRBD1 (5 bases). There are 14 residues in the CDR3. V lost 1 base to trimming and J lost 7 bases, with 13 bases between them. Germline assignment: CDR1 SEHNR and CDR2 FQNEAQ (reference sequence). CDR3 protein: CASSLVLRGSGYTF. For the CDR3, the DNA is TGTGCCAGCAGCTTAGTTCTAAGGGGCTCTGGCTACACCTTC. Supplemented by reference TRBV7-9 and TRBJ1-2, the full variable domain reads DTGVSQNPRHKITKRGQNVTFRCDPISEHNRLYWYRQTLGQGPEFLTYFQNEAQLEKSRLLSDRFSAERPKGSFSTLEIQRTEQGDSAMYLCASSLVLRGSGYTFGSGTRLTVV.

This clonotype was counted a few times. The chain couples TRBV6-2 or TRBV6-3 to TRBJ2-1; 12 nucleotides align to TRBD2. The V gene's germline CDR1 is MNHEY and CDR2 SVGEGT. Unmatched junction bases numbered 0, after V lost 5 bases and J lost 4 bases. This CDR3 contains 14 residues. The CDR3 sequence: CASSTSGGYNEQFF. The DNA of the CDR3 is TGTGCCAGCAGTACTAGCGGGGGGTACAATGAGCAGTTCTTC.

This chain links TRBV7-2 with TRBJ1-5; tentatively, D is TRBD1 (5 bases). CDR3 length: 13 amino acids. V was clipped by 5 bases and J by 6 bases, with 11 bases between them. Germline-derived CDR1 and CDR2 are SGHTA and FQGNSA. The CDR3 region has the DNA TGTGCCAGCAGCCAGGGAGTAGGTCAGCCCCAGCATTTT. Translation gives CASSQGVGQPQHF.

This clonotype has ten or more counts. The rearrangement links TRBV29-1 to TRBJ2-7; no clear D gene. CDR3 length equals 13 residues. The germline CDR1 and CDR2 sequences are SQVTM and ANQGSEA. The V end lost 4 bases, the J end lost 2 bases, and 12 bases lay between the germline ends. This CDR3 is CSVAHGPTYEQYV. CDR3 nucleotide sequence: TGCAGCGTTGCACATGGTCCAACCTACGAGCAGTACGTC.

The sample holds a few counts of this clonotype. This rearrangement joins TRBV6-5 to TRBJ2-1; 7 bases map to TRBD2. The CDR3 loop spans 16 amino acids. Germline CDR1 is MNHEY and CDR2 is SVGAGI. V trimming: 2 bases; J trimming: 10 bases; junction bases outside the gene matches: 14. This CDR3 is CASSYLRAGRAEEQFF. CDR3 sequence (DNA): TGTGCCAGCAGTTACCTTCGCGCGGGGAGGGCCGAGGAGCAGTTCTTC.

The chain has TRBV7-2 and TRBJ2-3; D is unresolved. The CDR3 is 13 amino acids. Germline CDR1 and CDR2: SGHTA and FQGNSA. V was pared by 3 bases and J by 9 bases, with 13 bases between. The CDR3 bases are TGTGCCAGCAGCTTCCGGTCGGGCAGGACGCAGTATTTT. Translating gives CASSFRSGRTQYF.

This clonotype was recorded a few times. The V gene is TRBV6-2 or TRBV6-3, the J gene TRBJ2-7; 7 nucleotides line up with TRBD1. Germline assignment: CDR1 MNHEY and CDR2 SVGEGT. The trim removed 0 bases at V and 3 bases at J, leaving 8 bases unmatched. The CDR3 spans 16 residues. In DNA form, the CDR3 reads TGTGCCAGCAGTTACTCGGAGACAGGGTCGCGCTACGAGCAGTACGTC. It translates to CASSYSETGSRYEQYV.